This TCR beta chain was documented in a study of blood T cell repertoires in COVID-19 (dated by TCRdb to between 2020 and 2021). Turning to the overall study: Collaborator samples came from the United States, Italy and Spain and covered acute and convalescent phases of COVID-19. The repertoires were released in a freely available public database intended as a resource for research on the immune response to SARS-CoV-2. Where available, HLA class I and class II types were taken from metadata supplied by the sample provider and were not determined by assay-based typing. The samples were drawn from the first 160 participants of the ongoing ImmuneRACE study and from 1,254 subjects provided by 6 global collaborators. Deeply sampled blood TCRbeta repertoires from subjects exposed to, actively infected with, or recovered from COVID-19 were included in the dataset. The sample metadata nearly always contained a de-identified subject ID, COVID-19 status, age in years and sex. The prospective study material was composed of cDNA or gDNA derived from T cells, B-cell-depleted T cells, or PBMCs. Overall results and qualifications from the work: Clinical and demographic metadata were provided uncurated, with the amount varying by source and participant.

Based on the germline V gene, the CDR1 and CDR2 sequences are SGHRS and YFSETQ. V is clipped by 4 bases and J by 1 base, and the sequence between their germline boundaries is 5 bases long. The CDR3, cysteine through phenylalanine, is 12 amino acids long. The entry retains the CDR3 DNA only, 36 bases that are in frame from base 1. As concerns this clone: There is no known antigen for this receptor. There are no base qualities to consult, and no much larger clone falls within one base.

Whole blood was collected in K2EDTA tubes by collaborating institutions according to the institutions' own protocols. For TCRbeta analysis, collaborator samples were shipped as frozen whole blood, as isolated PBMCs, or as DNA extracted from either sample type. The immunoSEQ Assay, a bias-controlled multiplex PCR, was used to amplify TCRbeta CDR3 regions from genomic DNA. Processing in the source paper ran as follows. Within the assay, amplification of reference gene primers was used to estimate how many nucleated cells each sample contained. Sequence reads were collapsed and filtered to measure the absolute abundance of every unique TCRbeta CDR3 rearrangement. For each sample, productive Simpson clonality was calculated as the square root of Simpson's diversity index across productive rearrangements. TCRdb holds this immuneACCESS table with in-frame rearrangements only. Some clones are missing; in checked studies, unresolved V genes explain under half, and the rest has no known cause. D and trimming come from the DNA, and the V and J calls and clone size come from that table. The sample table shows about 190,000 clones, and around 90% are seen once. The ten largest make up about 7% of the sample.

The specimen was peripheral blood. This receptor chain uses TRBV5-1 and TRBJ2-5, with the D gene not confidently named. The sequence was obtained from a man in his forties with acute or convalescent COVID-19. CDR3 reads: CASSHTQETQYF. The DNA reads as follows: TGCGCCAGCAGCCACACCCAAGAGACCCAGTACTTC.